This TCR beta chain was sequenced in a study of shared clonotypes between healthy human individuals. Background on the study: Donor ages ranged 18 to 49 years: a couple of women, a few men.

CD4+ cells were split into CD45RA+ naive and CD45RA-negative memory subsets. Assay used: immunoSEQ multiplex PCR; TCRdb lists only in-frame clones, some missing. The sample includes roughly 2.4 million clones, about 94% of them seen just once. The receptor comes from a young man in good health. Sequencing was carried out using naive CD4+ T cells sorted from blood. This sample's subset: CD45RA+ positively selected.

CDR3 sequence: CASSLRRDPRDTQYF. The DNA for the CDR3 is TGTGCCAGCAGCTTACGGAGGGACCCGAGGGATACGCAGTATTTT. V is TRBV11-2 and J is TRBJ2-3; TRBD2 might be the D (6 bases). This CDR3 has 15 amino acids. Trimming stripped 2 bases from V and 6 bases from J, with 15 bases between. Germline-derived CDR1 and CDR2 are SGHAT and FQNNGV.